These 2 T cell receptor beta chains share one sample of origin, sequenced in a study of graft-versus-host responses after intestinal transplantation. No antigen has been identified for these receptors. The repertoire was sequenced with immunoSEQ multiplex PCR; TCRdb's copy has only in-frame clones and lacks some. The data hold almost 40,000 clones, with roughly 96% observed a single time. The sample here was unstimulated CD8+ T cells sorted from spleen or lymph node cells, taken before transplant. The receptors were sampled from a human donor who was the organ donor for an intestinal transplant.

V and J are TRBV27 and TRBJ1-5, with a possible D match to TRBD1 (6 bases). The CDR3 is 11 amino acids. CDR1 and CDR2 (germline): MNHEY, SMNVEV (reference sequence). Trimming stripped 7 bases from V and 12 bases from J, with 13 bases between. CDR3 coding DNA: TGTGCCAGCACCCAAGGGGGGGTCCAGCATTTT. This sequence encodes CASTQGGVQHF.

The rearrangement links TRBV6-8 to TRBJ2-3; 11 bases agree with TRBD2. Germline values: CDR1 MNHGY, CDR2 SAAAGT. This CDR3 is built from 18 residues. Trimming took 5 bases from V and 5 from J; bases not matched to a gene: 15. Written as DNA, the CDR3 is TGTGCCAGCAGTCCCGCGTGGGAACTAGCGGGGGAAGGAGATACGCAGTATTTT. It is translated as CASSPAWELAGEGDTQYF.